A single T cell receptor (beta chain) is shown here with its context. These data are taken from a study of blood T cell repertoires in COVID-19. With 1 base removed from V and 4 bases from J, the gap between germline ends came to 5 bases. CDR1 SGHDN and CDR2 FVKESK come from the germline V gene. CDR3 length equals 13 residues. Repertoires were generated with immunoSEQ multiplex PCR, while TCRdb's copy carries only in-frame clones and drops some. Of around 99,000 clones in the sample, about nine tenths were seen once. The sequencing input was peripheral blood. V and J are TRBV14 and TRBJ2-1, with no clear D. This receptor was taken from a woman aged 25 to 39 with acute or convalescent COVID-19. In DNA form, the CDR3 reads TGTGCCAGCAGCCAAGCCGTTTACAATGAGCAGTTCTTC. As protein: CASSQAVYNEQFF.